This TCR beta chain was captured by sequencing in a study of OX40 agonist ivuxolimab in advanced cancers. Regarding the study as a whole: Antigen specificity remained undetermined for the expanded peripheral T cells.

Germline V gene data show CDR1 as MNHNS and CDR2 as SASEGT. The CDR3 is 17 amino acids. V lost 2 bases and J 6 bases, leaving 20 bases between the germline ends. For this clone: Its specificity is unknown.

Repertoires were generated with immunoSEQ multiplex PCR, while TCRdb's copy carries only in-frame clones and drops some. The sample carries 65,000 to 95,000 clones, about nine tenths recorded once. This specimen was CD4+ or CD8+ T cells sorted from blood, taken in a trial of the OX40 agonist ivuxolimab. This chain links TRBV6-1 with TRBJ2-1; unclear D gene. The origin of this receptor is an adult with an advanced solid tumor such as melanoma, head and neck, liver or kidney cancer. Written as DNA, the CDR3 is TGTGCCAGCAGTGAAACCTTCCGCGGCCTCCGAAGCAATGAGCAGTTCTTC. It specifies CASSETFRGLRSNEQFF.